Listed below are T cell receptor beta chains from one sample, sequenced in a study of blood T cell repertoires in COVID-19. Profiled with immunoSEQ multiplex PCR; TCRdb holds only in-frame clones, not every one. The sample contains roughly 81,000 clones, about 91% of which appear only once. The sample consisted of peripheral blood. The receptors were sampled from a man aged 70 or older with active or convalescent COVID-19. Each CDR3 is given with its conserved first and last residue. The D gene is left open where the match is weak. Only part of the rows carry a size: once, few, many, or a class if the clone is expanded.

clone_size	j_call	d_call	v_call	cdr3_length	cdr3_nt	cdr3_aa
.	TRBJ1-1	.	TRBV5-1	13	TGCGCCAGCAGCTTGGTCGAAACCCGCGGAGCTTTCTTT	CASSLVETRGAFF
few	TRBJ1-4	.	TRBV4-1	15	TGCGCCAGCAGCCTTTCGGACTCAGCTAATGAAAAACTGTTTTTT	CASSLSDSANEKLFF
.	TRBJ2-5	TRBD2	TRBV7-2	15	TGTGCCAGCAGCTTAATGGGGGGGGACCTAGAGACCCAGTACTTC	CASSLMGGDLETQYF
.	TRBJ1-4	.	TRBV25-1	14	TGTGCCAGCAGTGAAGGGCGGAGGGTAGAAAAACTGTTTTTT	CASSEGRRVEKLFF
.	TRBJ1-1	.	TRBV7-9	14	TGTGCCAGCAGCCGGGGGGTAGGAGGGGCTGAAGCTTTCTTT	CASSRGVGGAEAFF
.	TRBJ2-1	TRBD2	TRBV2	13	TGTGCCAGCAGGAGCGGGGCCTACAATGAGCAGTTCTTC	CASRSGAYNEQFF
.	TRBJ1-2	.	TRBV7-9	14	TGTGCCAGCAGGGAGGCCTCAGGGGCCAGTGGCTACACCTTC	CASREASGASGYTF
.	TRBJ2-7	.	TRBV10-2	14	TGCGCCAGCACTCGAACCGCGGAGAAGTCCGAGCAGTACTTC	CASTRTAEKSEQYF
.	TRBJ2-1	TRBD1	TRBV7-3	15	TGTGCCAGCAGCGGGACAGGGGGCTCCTACAATGAGCAGTTCTTC	CASSGTGGSYNEQFF
.	TRBJ2-5	.	TRBV5-1	14	TGCGCCAGCAGCCCCATCGGTGAGGGAGAGACCCAGTACTTC	CASSPIGEGETQYF
.	TRBJ2-1	TRBD1	TRBV5-1	13	TGCGCCAGCAGCGGGACAGGGATGGATGAGCAGTTCTTC	CASSGTGMDEQFF
.	TRBJ2-1	TRBD2	TRBV7-2	13	TGTGCCAGCAGCTTATTACCTAGCGGGGGGAAGTTCTTC	CASSLLPSGGKFF
few	TRBJ1-6	.	TRBV12-3/TRBV12-4	12	TGTGCCAGCAGCCCGGGGAATTCACCCCTCCACTTT	CASSPGNSPLHF
.	TRBJ1-5	.	TRBV5-6	13	TGTGCCAGCACCCAGGGGCCCAATCAGCCCCAGCATTTT	CASTQGPNQPQHF
.	TRBJ1-6	TRBD1	TRBV5-6	16	TGTGCCAGCAGCTTGGTGGAGGACAGGGGAAATTCACCCCTCCACTTT	CASSLVEDRGNSPLHF
.	TRBJ1-2	.	TRBV25-1	12	TGTGCCAGCAGTGCCGAAGGGGCTGGCTACACCTTC	CASSAEGAGYTF
.	TRBJ1-3	.	TRBV28	13	TGTGCCAGCTTACGGGAAGCTGGAAACACCATATATTTT	CASLREAGNTIYF
.	TRBJ2-7	.	TRBV5-1	13	TGCGCCAGCAGCTTAAGGGGCGGGGACGAGCAGTACTTC	CASSLRGGDEQYF
.	TRBJ2-7	.	TRBV6-5	13	TGTGCCACGGCGAGGCGGCTCTCCTACGAGCAGTACTTC	CATARRLSYEQYF
.	TRBJ1-6	.	TRBV5-1	14	TGCGCCAGCAGCTTGCCAGAAAAATTTTCACCCCTCCACTTT	CASSLPEKFSPLHF
.	TRBJ2-3	.	TRBV4-1	16	TGCGCCAGCAGCCCCGTGGAGAGGGTCAGCACAGATACGCAGTATTTT	CASSPVERVSTDTQYF
.	TRBJ1-1	.	TRBV30	15	TGTGCCTGGAGCCGGAGGAAAGGGATGGGCACTGAAGCTTTCTTT	CAWSRRKGMGTEAFF
.	TRBJ1-6	TRBD1	TRBV18	16	TGTGCCAGCTCACTCAACAGGGGGCAAAACAATTCACCCCTCCACTTT	CASSLNRGQNNSPLHF
few	TRBJ1-1	TRBD1	TRBV5-1	13	TGCGCCAGCAACCTGGACAGGGGTAAAATAGCTTTCTTT	CASNLDRGKIAFF
.	TRBJ2-1	.	TRBV3-1/TRBV3-2	14	TGTGCCAGCAGCCAAGTACAGGGAGTGAGCGAGCAGTTCTTC	CASSQVQGVSEQFF
.	TRBJ1-4	TRBD1	TRBV27	12	TGTGCCAGCAGTTCGACAGGGGTGAAACTGTTTTTT	CASSSTGVKLFF
.	TRBJ1-6	TRBD1	TRBV5-8	15	TGTGCCAGCAGCTTACTACAGGGGGATAATTCACCCCTCCACTTT	CASSLLQGDNSPLHF
.	TRBJ1-5	TRBD1	TRBV2	17	TGTGCCAGCACCAGCACCGGGACAGCATATAGCAATCAGCCCCAGCATTTT	CASTSTGTAYSNQPQHF
.	TRBJ2-6	.	TRBV28	14	TGTGCCAGCAGTTTCAGGGCTGGGGCCAACGTCCTGACTTTC	CASSFRAGANVLTF